This T cell receptor (beta chain) was identified during a study of early stage breast cancer tumors (dated by TCRdb to the late 2010s). For the wider study: Of the 15 to 20 invasive breast tumors, roughly 12 were found to be estrogen receptor-positive, progesterone receptor-positive and HER2-negative. Most of the 12 ER+/PR+/HER2- tumors were invasive ductal carcinomas, while the other four were invasive lobular carcinomas. The average read coverage per sample was roughly 10-fold. A total of 2 million to 3 million templates, representing under 1.1 million unique clonotypes, were detected across all samples.

Each sample was amplified in two independent genomic DNA replicates, using roughly 0.51 ug for blood and 1.5 ug for tumor or normal breast. TCRB sequencing of genomic DNA was carried out with the ImmunoSeq Intro kit according to the manufacturer's instructions. Multiplex PCR was run for around 30 cycles using proprietary primers and spike-in control sequences for absolute quantification. Single-end 150-bp reads were used to sequence an 87-bp fragment covering the CDR3 and the flanking V and J genes. Each lane of an Illumina MiSeq using version 3.0 chemistry carried seven multiplexed samples, with two replicates per sample. The published analysis was carried out like this. Raw data were processed by the vendor's proprietary pipeline, with both replicates merged into one result per sample. Productive rearrangements sharing the V-gene family, CDR3 amino acid sequence and J-gene segment were defined as clonotypes. To compute clonality, the normalized Shannon entropy (Pielou evenness) of TCRB abundances was subtracted from 1. To estimate T cell density, the total number of templates was divided by the number of input cells, which was inferred from the amount of DNA input. Recon with default parameters was used to estimate total repertoire diversity and clonality. A clonotype counted as tumor-enriched if its abundance in tumor exceeded 0.1% and was at least 32-fold higher than its abundance in normal breast. TCRdb limited this immuneACCESS table to in-frame rearrangements with V and J called. A share of clones is missing; checked studies link under half to unresolved V genes, and the rest is unexplained. Clone size and V and J calls were adopted from that table, with D and trimming inferred from the DNA. A total of around 30,000 clones appear in this sample, approximately 75% of them only once. The top ten clonotypes cover around a third of the sample.

The study profiled bulk TCR beta-chain repertoires in matched peripheral blood, tumor and adjacent normal breast tissue taken from over 15 patients with early-stage breast cancer. Before surgery, whole blood (roughly 5-10 mL) was collected into EDTA tubes and processed within 2 hours. Peripheral blood mononuclear cells were isolated by Ficoll-Paque centrifugation in SepMate-50 tubes. For storage in liquid nitrogen, PBMCs were cryopreserved as aliquots of 2 to 4 million cells in approximately 90% FBS with approximately 10% DMSO. The Qiagen AllPrep DNA/RNA Mini kit was used to extract genomic DNA. Results and caveats for the whole study, not just this receptor: Greater similarity was observed between blood and normal breast repertoires than between blood and tumor repertoires, and tumor was distinguished from normal in about 85% of the 16 patients when each tissue was compared with blood. Analysis by tumor subtype was prevented by the small cohort size. Compared with adjacent normal breast tissue, tumors had roughly 2.5-fold higher T cell density and higher clonality. Enriched TCRB sequences shared across patients were mostly commonly generated sequences, unlikely to play an important role in the tumor microenvironment. Bulk genomic DNA sequencing of unsorted cells missed chain pairing and functional markers such as CD4, CD8 and FOXP3.

V and J are trimmed by 8 bases and 10 bases, and the gene matches miss 4 bases of the junction. From the cysteine through the phenylalanine, the CDR3 covers 11 amino acids. Only the CDR3 DNA is retained, 33 bases long and in frame from the first base. CDR1 and CDR2 are drawn from the germline V gene: MNHEY, SVGAGI. Of note for this clone: Its antigen is unknown. Within one base of it there is no much larger clone, and no base qualities were kept.

The sequenced sample was blood. This sequence originates from a person in their fifties or sixties with breast cancer. Recombination linked TRBV6-5 to TRBJ1-2, with 10 junctional bases fitting TRBD1. The CDR3 loop reads CASGTGDYYTF. The DNA is TGTGCCAGCGGGACAGGGGATTACTACACCTTC.